This T cell receptor beta chain was identified in a study of control samples from healthy donors and cancer patients (TCRdb year 2020). CDR1 SGHRS and CDR2 YFSETQ were looked up in the germline V gene. V trim: 0 bases; J trim: 2 bases; unmatched bases: 4. Including cysteine and phenylalanine, the CDR3 has 16 amino acids. The read is trimmed to its CDR3 DNA, 48 bases read in frame from base 1. Regarding this clone: No antigen is known for it. Nothing much larger sits one base from this clone, and base qualities are not available.

Libraries were built with the immunoSEQ multiplex PCR assay. The table was pulled from immuneACCESS by TCRdb, which kept in-frame rearrangements only. Such tables lose some clones; where checked, under half of the loss comes from unresolved V genes, and the rest has no known cause. In this sample the table shows some 130,000 clones, more than 90% of which occur a single time. The ten most abundant clones make up around 5.8% of the sample. This sequence was found in a man younger than 30 in good health. This receptor chain uses TRBV5-1 and TRBJ2-5, and 10 bases in between align with TRBD2. Sequenced: blood. For the CDR3, the sequence is CASSLGLAGAQETQYF. The nucleotide sequence is TGCGCCAGCAGCTTGGGGCTAGCGGGGGCGCAAGAGACCCAGTACTTC.